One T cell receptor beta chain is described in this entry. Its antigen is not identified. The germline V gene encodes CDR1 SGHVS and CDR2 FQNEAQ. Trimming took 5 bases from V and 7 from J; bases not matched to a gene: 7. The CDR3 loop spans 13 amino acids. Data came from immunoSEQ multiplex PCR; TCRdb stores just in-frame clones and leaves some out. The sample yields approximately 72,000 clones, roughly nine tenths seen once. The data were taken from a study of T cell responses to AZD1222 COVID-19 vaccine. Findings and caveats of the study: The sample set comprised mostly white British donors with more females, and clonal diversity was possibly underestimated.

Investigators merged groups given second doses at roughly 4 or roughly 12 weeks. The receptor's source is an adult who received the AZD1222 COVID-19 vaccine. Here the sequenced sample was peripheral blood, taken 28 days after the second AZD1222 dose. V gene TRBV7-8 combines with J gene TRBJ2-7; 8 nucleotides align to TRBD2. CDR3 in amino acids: CASSGSGSREQYF. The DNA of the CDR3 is TGTGCCAGCAGCGGAAGCGGGAGCAGGGAGCAGTACTTC.